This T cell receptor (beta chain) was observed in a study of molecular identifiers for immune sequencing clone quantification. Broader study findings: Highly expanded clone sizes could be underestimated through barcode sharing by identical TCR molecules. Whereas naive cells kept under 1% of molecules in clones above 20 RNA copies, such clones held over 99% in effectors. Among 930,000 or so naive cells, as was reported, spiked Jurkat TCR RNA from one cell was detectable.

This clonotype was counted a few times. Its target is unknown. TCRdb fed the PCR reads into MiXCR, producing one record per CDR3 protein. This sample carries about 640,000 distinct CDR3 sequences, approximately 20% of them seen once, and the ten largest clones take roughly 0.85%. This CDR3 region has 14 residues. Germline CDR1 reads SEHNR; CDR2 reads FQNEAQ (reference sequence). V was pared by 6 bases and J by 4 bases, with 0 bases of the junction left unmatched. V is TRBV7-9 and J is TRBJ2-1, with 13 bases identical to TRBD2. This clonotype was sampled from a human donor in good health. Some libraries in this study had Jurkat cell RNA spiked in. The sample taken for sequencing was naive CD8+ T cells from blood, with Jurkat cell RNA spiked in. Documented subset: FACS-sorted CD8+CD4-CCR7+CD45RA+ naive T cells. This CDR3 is CASRGLAGYNEQFF. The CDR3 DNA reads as TGTGCCAGCAGGGGACTAGCGGGATACAATGAGCAGTTCTTC.